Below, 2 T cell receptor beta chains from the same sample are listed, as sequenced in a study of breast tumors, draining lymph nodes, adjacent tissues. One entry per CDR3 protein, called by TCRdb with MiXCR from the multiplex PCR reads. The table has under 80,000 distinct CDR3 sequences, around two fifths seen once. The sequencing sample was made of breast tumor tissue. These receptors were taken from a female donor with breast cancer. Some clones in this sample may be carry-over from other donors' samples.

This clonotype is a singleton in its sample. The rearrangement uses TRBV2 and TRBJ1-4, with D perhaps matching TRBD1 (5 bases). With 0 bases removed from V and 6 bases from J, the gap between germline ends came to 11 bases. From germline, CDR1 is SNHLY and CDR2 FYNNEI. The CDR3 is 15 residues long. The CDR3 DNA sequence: TGTGCCAGCAGTGAAGCAGGTCGGGGCGATGAAAAACTGTTTTTT. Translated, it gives CASSEAGRGDEKLFF.

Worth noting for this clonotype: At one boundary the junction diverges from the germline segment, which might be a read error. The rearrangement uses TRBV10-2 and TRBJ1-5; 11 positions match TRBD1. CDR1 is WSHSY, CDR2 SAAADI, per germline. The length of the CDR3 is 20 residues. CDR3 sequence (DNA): TGCGCCAGCAGTAAAGCAAAACCGGGACAGGGGGAAAATAGCGATCAGCCCCAGCATTTT. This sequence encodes CASSKAKPGQGENSDQPQHF.